The 28 T cell receptor beta chains below were found in one sample sequenced in a study of cytomegalovirus exposure and HLA in healthy donors. Primers: 60 Vbeta forward and 13 Jbeta reverse. TCRdb keeps only in-frame clones here, not all; method: immunoSEQ multiplex PCR. The sample lists some 110,000 clones, approximately 78% seen once, with about a fifth in the top ten. Input material: PBMCs. The receptors were gathered from a young man in good health and CMV-seropositive.

The chain recombines TRBV28 with TRBJ1-5, with D tentatively TRBD1 (5 bases). CDR1 MDHEN and CDR2 SYDVKM come from the germline V gene. This CDR3 spans 14 amino acids. V was pared by 3 bases and J by 7 bases, with 13 bases between. The CDR3, as DNA: TGTGCCAGCAGTTTGCCCCGGGGGTGGCAGCCCCAGCATTTT. Translation: CASSLPRGWQPQHF.

The chain employs TRBV2 and TRBJ1-1, with D perhaps TRBD1 (6 bases). V shed 9 bases and J shed 4 bases, with 15 bases lying between them. From germline, CDR1 is SNHLY and CDR2 FYNNEI. The CDR3 is made up of 13 amino acids. The CDR3: CASYRVRITEAFF. The CDR3 DNA follows: TGTGCCAGTTACAGGGTGAGGATCACTGAAGCTTTCTTT.

The count of this clone is one. The chain is built from TRBV6-1 and TRBJ2-3; perhaps TRBD2 as D (5 bases). Germline assignment: CDR1 MNHNS and CDR2 SASEGT. The CDR3 has 12 amino acids. The V end lost 4 bases, the J end lost 5 bases, and 7 bases lay between the germline ends. This CDR3 reads CASSASGDTQYF. The CDR3 bases are TGTGCCAGCAGTGCGAGCGGAGATACGCAGTATTTT.

Sample share makes this clone medium-sized. The genes are TRBV10-3 and TRBJ2-3; 11 nucleotides match TRBD2. The CDR3 is 15 amino acids. The germline V gene encodes CDR1 ENHRY and CDR2 SYGVKD. Trimming at V came to 6 bases and at J to 5 bases, leaving 7 bases not matched to a gene. This CDR3 is CAISLAGGSIDTQYF. CDR3 DNA sequence: TGTGCCATCAGCTTAGCGGGAGGGTCTATAGATACGCAGTATTTT.

The genes are TRBV7-6 and TRBJ1-3; perhaps TRBD1 as D (5 bases). Per germline, CDR1 SGHVS and CDR2 FNYEAQ. This CDR3 has 16 residues. V lost 6 bases, J lost 4 bases, and 19 bases lay in between. This CDR3 is CASSFNPGGTGNTIYF. CDR3 in DNA: TGTGCCAGCAGTTTTAATCCGGGGGGGACGGGAAACACCATATATTTT.

J is TRBJ2-7 and V is TRBV2, with D possibly TRBD1 on 7 matching bases. The germline V gene encodes CDR1 SNHLY and CDR2 FYNNEI. V lost 6 bases and J lost 3, with 15 bases in between. The CDR3 has 14 amino acids. The CDR3 region is CASSLEGAYYEQYV. In DNA form, the CDR3 reads TGTGCCAGCAGCCTGGAGGGGGCCTACTACGAGCAGTACGTC.

The chain links TRBV6-1 to TRBJ1-1, with D hard to call. The V gene lost 7 bases and the J gene lost 0 bases, with 9 bases spanning the gap. This CDR3 spans 13 amino acids. The germline V gene encodes CDR1 MNHNS and CDR2 SASEGT. The CDR3 DNA is TGTGCCAGCAAGAAGGAGATGAACACTGAAGCTTTCTTT. It yields the protein CASKKEMNTEAFF.

This chain connects TRBV5-1 to TRBJ2-1; weak D call: TRBD1 (7 bases). Trimming cost V 1 base and J 8 bases, with 22 bases left between them. Germline CDR1 is SGHRS and CDR2 is YFSETQ. The CDR3 has 17 residues. The CDR3: CASSLFARTGGGYEQFF. CDR3 nucleotide sequence: TGCGCCAGCAGCTTGTTTGCGCGGACAGGAGGGGGCTATGAGCAGTTCTTC.

The chain is built from TRBV16 and TRBJ1-5, with 9 bases fitting TRBD1. The germline CDR1 and CDR2 sequences are KGHSY and FQNENV. V dropped 5 bases and J dropped 2; count of bases not matched to a gene: 13. The CDR3 is 18 residues long. CDR3 sequence (DNA): TGTGCCAGCAGCAAGACAGGGGGAATTGTGGCGGGCAATCAGCCCCAGCATTTT. Its protein product is CASSKTGGIVAGNQPQHF.

This chain uses TRBV11-3 with TRBJ1-2; TRBD1 agrees at 12 bases. V shed 5 bases and J 5 bases; nucleotides not matched to a gene: 12. This CDR3 is 17 amino acids long. Germline V gene data show CDR1 as SGHNT and CDR2 as YENEEA. The CDR3 sequence is CASSARGQGALIYGYTF. CDR3 DNA: TGTGCCAGCAGCGCCCGGGGACAGGGGGCGTTAATTTATGGCTACACCTTC.

This clone was recorded once. As DNA, the CDR3 is TGCGCCAGCAGCTTGGGCGGGACTAGCGGGACAGAGACCCAGTACTTC. Its translation: CASSLGGTSGTETQYF. The chain carries TRBV5-1 and TRBJ2-5; 13 bases match TRBD2. Germline V gene lookup returns CDR1 SGHRS and CDR2 YFSETQ. CDR3 length: 16 residues. V shed 0 bases, J shed 4 bases, and the junction held 3 bases outside the gene matches.

The V call is TRBV10-3, the J call TRBJ2-2, with D tentatively TRBD1 (5 bases). Germline V gives CDR1 ENHRY, CDR2 SYGVKD. V lost 4 bases to trimming and J lost 2 bases, with 11 bases between them. The length of the CDR3 is 15 residues. CDR3 DNA sequence: TGTGCCATCAGTGTCACAGGAGCCAACACCGGGGAGCTGTTTTTT. Amino acids: CAISVTGANTGELFF.

The chain is built from TRBV13 and TRBJ2-5, with 10 bases matching TRBD2. CDR1 and CDR2 (germline): PRHDT, FYEKMQ (reference sequence). CDR3 size: 16 residues. V was pared by 3 bases and J by 5 bases, with 9 bases of the junction left unmatched. CDR3 nucleotide sequence: TGTGCCAGCAGCTTCCAGCGGGGGGGCCTCGTGGAGACCCAGTACTTC. Encoded protein: CASSFQRGGLVETQYF.

The CDR3 bases are TGTGCCAGCTCGCCCCTAGCGGGGGGTCAAGAGACCCAGTACTTC. It translates to CASSPLAGGQETQYF. This rearrangement joins TRBV6-5 to TRBJ2-5; TRBD2 matches 11 bases. CDR1 and CDR2 (germline): MNHEY, SVGAGI. V shed 8 bases, J shed 2 bases, and the junction held 7 bases outside the gene matches. This CDR3 spans 15 amino acids.

This clone is a singleton in its sample. The chain has TRBV15 and TRBJ1-2, with D perhaps matching TRBD1 (6 bases). This CDR3 has 13 residues. Deletions cut 5 bases from V and 8 bases from J, with 15 bases between. CDR1 is LNHNV, CDR2 YYDKDF, per germline (reference sequence). CDR3 in amino acids: CATSAHRAWGYTF. CDR3 sequence (DNA): TGTGCCACCAGCGCCCACAGGGCTTGGGGCTACACCTTC.

The chain links TRBV5-1 to TRBJ1-4; 8 bases align to TRBD1. The CDR3 covers 18 residues. The junction had 7 bases not matched to a gene; V was cut back by 0 bases and J by 0 bases. Germline assignment: CDR1 SGHRS and CDR2 YFSETQ. CDR3 protein: CASSLGGTGYATNEKLFF. DNA for the CDR3: TGCGCCAGCAGCTTGGGCGGGACAGGCTATGCAACTAATGAAAAACTGTTTTTT.

The chain joins TRBV7-8 to TRBJ1-5; D unclear. Trimming took off 6 bases at V and 4 bases at J, with 10 bases between the two ends. Germline V lookup: CDR1 SGHVS, CDR2 FQNEAQ. The CDR3 extends over 13 amino acids. The CDR3 is CASSYWENQPQHF. CDR3 in DNA: TGTGCCAGCAGTTATTGGGAGAATCAGCCCCAGCATTTT.

This clone appeared a single time. The V call is TRBV5-1, the J call TRBJ2-2, with no clear D. Trimming shortened V by 2 bases and J by 6 bases, and 5 bases separated the two germline ends. Germline CDR1 is SGHRS and CDR2 is YFSETQ. The CDR3 is 12 residues long. In nucleotides, the CDR3 is TGCGCCAGCAGCTTTTCTGCCGGGGAGCTGTTTTTT. Translated, it gives CASSFSAGELFF.

This chain's CDR3 is CASSSPDRGNQPQHF. In nucleotides, the CDR3 is TGTGCCAGCAGCTCCCCGGACAGGGGCAATCAGCCCCAGCATTTT. The chain has TRBV5-4 and TRBJ1-5, with 8 bases fitting TRBD1. With 3 bases clipped from V and 2 bases from J, the junction kept 4 bases outside the gene matches. CDR3 size: 15 residues. Germline V CDR1 and CDR2: SGHNT, YYREEE (reference sequence).

The V and J genes are TRBV18 and TRBJ2-1; no reliable D call. Trimming took off 6 bases at V and 5 bases at J, with 11 bases between the two ends. This CDR3 spans 13 amino acids. CDR1 and CDR2 from the germline V gene are KGHSH and LQKENI. The CDR3 nucleotides are TGTGCCAGCTCTCCCCAGTACGACAATGAGCAGTTCTTC. This gives the protein CASSPQYDNEQFF.

This clone has more than one count but fewer than ten. The chain combines TRBV5-8 with TRBJ2-3; D unresolved. The CDR3 is 13 residues long. Between the trimmed V and J ends, which lost 0 bases and 2 bases, there was a span of 4 bases. Germline V gives CDR1 SGHTS, CDR2 YDEGEE. CDR3 loop: CASSLAYTDTQYF. For the CDR3, the DNA is TGTGCCAGCAGCTTGGCCTACACAGATACGCAGTATTTT.

This clone was observed a handful of times. CDR3 nucleotide sequence: TGTGCCAGCAGCCGGACAGGGGCACAAGAGACCCAGTACTTC. Protein sequence: CASSRTGAQETQYF. The chain joins TRBV11-3 to TRBJ2-5, with 9 bases that match TRBD1. Germline lookup yields CDR1 SGHNT and CDR2 YENEEA. V gave up 5 bases and J gave up 2 bases; unmatched junction bases: 3. This CDR3 is 14 amino acids long.

The chain links TRBV11-2 to TRBJ2-3; D possibly corresponds to TRBD2 (6 bases). From germline, CDR1 is SGHAT and CDR2 FQNNGV. The CDR3 contains 14 residues. Trimming took off 5 bases at V and 2 bases at J, with 11 bases between the two ends. The CDR3 loop is CASSLGLHTDTQYF. The CDR3 nucleotides are TGTGCCAGCAGCCTGGGACTTCACACAGATACGCAGTATTTT. Drawing the rest from reference TRBV11-2 and TRBJ2-3, the complete variable domain is EAGVAQSPRYKIIEKRQSVAFWCNPISGHATLYWYQQILGQGPKLLIQFQNNGVVDDSQLPKDRFSAERLKGVDSTLKIQPAKLEDSAVYLCASSLGLHTDTQYFGPGTRLTVL.

The chain employs TRBV27 and TRBJ2-7, with 7 bases fitting TRBD1. Germline V gene lookup returns CDR1 MNHEY and CDR2 SMNVEV (reference sequence). Trimming removed 6 bases from V and 0 bases from J; junction bases left unmatched: 11. CDR3 size: 16 residues. CDR3 protein: CASSKGVGGFSYEQYF. In DNA form, the CDR3 reads TGTGCCAGCAGCAAAGGGGTAGGGGGCTTCTCCTACGAGCAGTACTTC.

This chain links TRBV9 with TRBJ2-7; D possibly corresponds to TRBD2 (6 bases). The ends were cut back, 3 bases at V and 1 base at J, with 11 bases in the middle. Germline V lookup: CDR1 SGDLS, CDR2 YYNGEE. CDR3 size: 14 residues. The CDR3 nucleotides are TGTGCCAGCAGCGGGGGGGACGGGTCCTACGAGCAGTACTTC. Encoded protein: CASSGGDGSYEQYF.

The chain couples TRBV6-1 to TRBJ1-3, with a weak D call TRBD1 (5 bases). The length of the CDR3 is 15 residues. Germline CDR1 reads MNHNS; CDR2 reads SASEGT. The germline V and J ends were trimmed by 5 bases and 3 bases, with 14 bases remaining between them. The CDR3 DNA reads TGTGCCAGCAGTTTTGACAGCCTAGTTGGAAACACCATATATTTT. Amino acid sequence: CASSFDSLVGNTIYF.

The chain recombines TRBV19 with TRBJ1-3; 7 positions agree with TRBD1. This CDR3 is built from 14 residues. V lost 8 bases, J lost 4 bases, and 8 bases stayed unmatched. From germline, CDR1 is LNHDA and CDR2 SQIVND (reference sequence). The CDR3 spells CASQGRGLGNTIYF. CDR3 in DNA: TGTGCCAGTCAGGGAAGGGGGCTAGGAAACACCATATATTTT.

The chain is built from TRBV18 and TRBJ2-3; 8 nucleotides match TRBD2. The J segment lost 5 bases and the V segment lost 0 bases, leaving 4 bases of the junction unmatched. Germline lookup yields CDR1 KGHSH and CDR2 LQKENI. CDR3 length equals 15 residues. The CDR3 DNA reads as TGTGCCAGCTCACCACCGGGACTAGTACAAGATACGCAGTATTTT. Its protein product is CASSPPGLVQDTQYF.